Below, 14 T cell receptor beta chains from the same sample are listed, as sequenced in a study of T cell repertoires in cytomegalovirus infection. In TCRdb, the reads were re-called with MiXCR into one record per CDR3 protein. The sample has 600,000 to 700,000 distinct CDR3 sequences; roughly 33% are singletons. The antigens these receptors bind are not known. Material: cultured PBMCs, obtained from culture after CMV antigen stimulation. These receptors were obtained from a human donor in good health (CMV status not recorded). Some clones in this sample may be carry-over from other donors' samples.

J is TRBJ2-7 and V is TRBV7-9; 8 nucleotides line up with TRBD2. Germline CDR1 SEHNR, CDR2 FQNEAQ (reference sequence). Trimming at V came to 4 bases and at J to 4 bases, leaving 36 bases not matched to a gene. The CDR3 has 24 amino acids. CDR3 sequence: CASSSGGASRSTTEHDASPYEQYF. The DNA for the CDR3 is TGTGCCAGCAGCTCGGGGGGGGCCTCGCGGTCCACAACAGAACACGACGCCTCCCCATACGAGCAGTACTTC.

The table lists this clonotype with a few counts. V usage is TRBV7-2 and J usage is TRBJ2-7; tentatively, D is TRBD2 (5 bases). The CDR3 contains 14 residues. CDR1 is SGHTA, CDR2 FQGNSA, per germline. V was trimmed by 3 bases and J by 2 bases, leaving 11 bases between them. The CDR3 DNA follows: TGTGCCAGCAGCTTCTTCCCGGGGACCTACGAGCAGTACTTC. Translated: CASSFFPGTYEQYF.

This chain links TRBV11-2 with TRBJ2-2; 9 nucleotides agree with TRBD2. Germline loops: CDR1 SGHAT, CDR2 FQNNGV. After removal of 5 bases from V and 4 bases from J, the junction contained 8 bases not matched to a gene. This CDR3 comprises 16 residues. The CDR3 DNA follows: TGTGCCAGCAGCCCCCCGCGGGAGGGCATCACCGGGGAGCTGTTTTTT. Its protein is CASSPPREGITGELFF.

This clonotype was counted only a few times. V usage is TRBV7-6 and J usage is TRBJ2-5; tentative D call: TRBD2 (6 bases). Germline V gives CDR1 SGHVS, CDR2 FNYEAQ. Deletions cut 5 bases from V and 2 bases from J, with 9 bases between. This CDR3 comprises 13 residues. The CDR3 DNA reads as TGTGCCAGCAGCGGGACTTATCAAGAGACCCAGTACTTC. It yields the protein CASSGTYQETQYF. Full variable domain (remainder filled in from reference TRBV7-6 and TRBJ2-5): GAGVSQSPRYKVTKRGQDVALRCDPISGHVSLYWYRQALGQGPEFLTYFNYEAQQDKSGLPNDRFSAERPEGSISTLTIQRTEQRDSAMYRCASSGTYQETQYFGPGTRLLVL.

The chain carries TRBV4-1 and TRBJ2-5; TRBD2 matches at 7 bases. Germline CDR1 is MGHRA and CDR2 is YSYEKL. This CDR3 contains 17 residues. After removal of 3 bases from V and 2 bases from J, the junction contained 12 bases not matched to a gene. The CDR3 DNA sequence: TGCGCCAGCAGCCAGCCCATGAGGCGGGGGAGACAAGAGACCCAGTACTTC. It encodes CASSQPMRRGRQETQYF.

This clonotype was seen at least ten times. The chain links TRBV7-6 to TRBJ1-1, with D possibly being TRBD1 (5 bases). The CDR3 contains 16 residues. Germline CDR1 SGHVS, CDR2 FNYEAQ. Trimming took 1 base from V and 3 from J, leaving 15 bases between them. CDR3 sequence reads: CASSLEKPGSHTEAFF. CDR3 nucleotides: TGTGCCAGCAGCTTAGAGAAACCAGGGTCTCACACTGAAGCTTTCTTT. The full variable domain, completed using reference TRBV7-6 and TRBJ1-1, is GAGVSQSPRYKVTKRGQDVALRCDPISGHVSLYWYRQALGQGPEFLTYFNYEAQQDKSGLPNDRFSAERPEGSISTLTIQRTEQRDSAMYRCASSLEKPGSHTEAFFGQGTRLTVV.

V is TRBV9 and J is TRBJ1-3; D is perhaps TRBD1 (6 bases). In germline, CDR1 is SGDLS, CDR2 YYNGEE. Trimming took off 3 bases at V and 2 bases at J, with 9 bases between the two ends. The CDR3 has 14 amino acids. In DNA form, the CDR3 reads TGTGCCAGCAGCGAGGGGGGCCCTGGAAACACCATATATTTT. Amino acid sequence: CASSEGGPGNTIYF.

V and J are TRBV10-3 and TRBJ2-2, with D perhaps given as TRBD1 or TRBD2 (7 bases each). CDR1 is ENHRY, CDR2 SYGVKD, per germline. The ends were cut back, 2 bases at V and 7 bases at J, with 14 bases in the middle. There are 15 residues in the CDR3. The CDR3 nucleotides read TGTGCCATCAGTGAGACAACAGGGGAGGGCGGGGAGCTGTTTTTT. Amino acids: CAISETTGEGGELFF.

The chain employs TRBV7-8 and TRBJ1-2; 7 positions match TRBD1. This CDR3 is 15 amino acids long. Germline CDR1 is SGHVS and CDR2 is FQNEAQ. The trim removed 1 base at V and 4 bases at J, leaving 6 bases unmatched. CDR3 DNA sequence: TGTGCCAGCAGCTTAGAGACAGGGAATCGCTATGGCTACACCTTC. This sequence encodes CASSLETGNRYGYTF.

The chain combines TRBV7-8 with TRBJ2-4; maybe TRBD1 (6 bases). Germline values: CDR1 SGHVS, CDR2 FQNEAQ. The CDR3 contains 14 residues. V was pared by 2 bases and J by 6 bases, with 11 bases between. The CDR3 nucleotides are TGTGCCAGCAGCTTACGGCAGGGGTTAAACATTCAGTACTTC. This codes for CASSLRQGLNIQYF.

The rearrangement joins TRBV4-1 to TRBJ2-1; 7 bases align to TRBD1. The length of the CDR3 is 15 residues. Germline V gene sequence: CDR1 MGHRA, CDR2 YSYEKL. With V trimmed by 3 bases and J by 7 bases, 9 bases remained unmatched. This chain's CDR3 is CASSHRQGSFNEQFF. CDR3 nucleotide sequence: TGCGCCAGCAGCCATCGACAGGGAAGTTTTAATGAGCAGTTCTTC.

V gene TRBV19 combines with J gene TRBJ1-2; tentatively, D is TRBD1 (5 bases). V was clipped by 2 bases and J by 7 bases, with 20 bases between them. CDR1 LNHDA and CDR2 SQIVND come from the germline V gene (reference sequence). The length of the CDR3 is 16 residues. For the CDR3, the DNA is TGTGCCAGTAGTATATCCTCAGGGATCCTTCTTGGTGGCTACACCTTC. This sequence encodes CASSISSGILLGGYTF. Using reference TRBV19 and TRBJ1-2 for the parts outside the CDR3, the full variable domain is DGGITQSPKYLFRKEGQNVTLSCEQNLNHDAMYWYRQDPGQGLRLIYYSQIVNDFQKGDIAEGYSVSREKKESFPLTVTSAQKNPTAFYLCASSISSGILLGGYTFGSGTRLTVV.

In its sample, this clonotype was seen a few times. This sequence joins TRBV6-5 and TRBJ1-1, with 8 bases identical to TRBD1. The CDR3 is 14 residues long. Germline lookup yields CDR1 MNHEY and CDR2 SVGAGI. V was clipped by 2 bases and J by 4 bases; unmatched bases: 3. The CDR3 loop is CASSYDRGFTEAFF. DNA for the CDR3: TGTGCCAGCAGTTACGACAGGGGATTCACTGAAGCTTTCTTT.

The chain recombines TRBV2 with TRBJ2-5; D is possibly TRBD2 (6 bases). There are 13 residues in the CDR3. Between the trimmed V and J ends, which lost 7 bases and 4 bases, there was a span of 13 bases. Germline CDR1 is SNHLY and CDR2 is FYNNEI. The DNA for the CDR3 is TGTGCCAGCACTGGGCTAGCGCGAGAGACCCAGTACTTC. It encodes CASTGLARETQYF.